The rows below give T cell receptor beta chains drawn from one sample of a study of blood T cell repertoires in COVID-19. Sequencing used immunoSEQ multiplex PCR; TCRdb keeps in-frame clones, though not all of them. Of approximately 100,000 clones listed, roughly 82% were seen once; the top ten hold 12%. The sequencing input was peripheral blood. All receptors derive from a human donor in a cohort sampled during active COVID-19. CDR3s include the opening cysteine and the closing phenylalanine or tryptophan. D genes are given only for firm matches. Size is omitted from some rows. Given values are once, few, many or a class for expanded clones.

J gene,D gene,clone size,V gene,CDR3 DNA,CDR3 protein
TRBJ1-2,TRBD1,.,TRBV19,TGTGCCAGTAGTATTAGGACAGGTCACAACTATGGCTACACCTTC,CASSIRTGHNYGYTF
TRBJ1-3,TRBD1,.,TRBV9,TGTGCCAGCAGCGTAGAAGGGGGCAGGGGAAACACCATATATTTT,CASSVEGGRGNTIYF
TRBJ2-7,.,.,TRBV4-1,TGCGCCAGCAGCCAAGATCCGTACAGCCTTTACGAGCAGTACTTC,CASSQDPYSLYEQYF
TRBJ2-3,TRBD2,.,TRBV10-3,TGTGCCATCAGTGAGTCAGGGACTAGAGGCCCCACAGATACGCAGTATTTT,CAISESGTRGPTDTQYF
TRBJ1-4,.,.,TRBV5-6,TGTGCCAGCAGCTTGGCCGGGAAGACTACTAATGAAAAACTGTTTTTT,CASSLAGKTTNEKLFF
TRBJ2-7,TRBD1,.,TRBV5-4,TGTGCCAGCAGCCACAGGGGGGAGTCCTACGAGCAGTACTTC,CASSHRGESYEQYF
TRBJ2-1,TRBD2,.,TRBV2,TGTGCCAGCATTAAGGCTAGCGGGATAGGGCAGTTCTTC,CASIKASGIGQFF
TRBJ1-5,.,.,TRBV27,TGTGCCAGCAGCACCGACAGTTACCAGCCCCAGCATTTT,CASSTDSYQPQHF
TRBJ1-4,TRBD1,.,TRBV19,TGTGCCAGTAGAAATCCGGGACAGGATGAAAAACTGTTTTTT,CASRNPGQDEKLFF
TRBJ2-2,TRBD1,.,TRBV19,TGTGCCAGTGGGGGACAGGGGGCGCCCGGGGAGCTGTTTTTT,CASGGQGAPGELFF
TRBJ1-3,.,.,TRBV28,TGTGCCAGCAGGCTCGGGGGGACCTCTGGAAACACCATATATTTT,CASRLGGTSGNTIYF
TRBJ2-3,.,once,TRBV7-8,TGTGCCAGCAGCGCAGACCCCAAGAGCGGAGATACGCAGTATTTT,CASSADPKSGDTQYF
TRBJ2-2,.,.,TRBV19,TGTGCCAGTAGCACAGGGGGGGAAGGCGGGGAGCTGTTTTTT,CASSTGGEGGELFF
TRBJ2-2,TRBD1,.,TRBV5-1,TGCGCCAGCAGCACGGGACAGGCGAGCGGGGAGCTGTTTTTT,CASSTGQASGELFF
TRBJ1-1,.,.,TRBV7-8,TGTGCCAGCAGCCAGCAAGAGAACACTGAAGCTTTCTTT,CASSQQENTEAFF
TRBJ1-5,.,.,TRBV7-2,TGTGCCAGCAGCCCCCGCAGGGGAAATCAGCCCCAGCATTTT,CASSPRRGNQPQHF
TRBJ2-5,.,.,TRBV13,TGTGCCAGCAGCCCAATGGACTATCAAGAGACCCAGTACTTC,CASSPMDYQETQYF
TRBJ2-7,.,.,TRBV30,TGTGCCTGGAGTTCCGGGACCTACGAGCAGTACTTC,CAWSSGTYEQYF
TRBJ1-2,.,.,TRBV4-1,TGCGCCAGCAGCGAGGCAGGGCCCGCTGGCTATGGCTACACCTTC,CASSEAGPAGYGYTF